The 17 T cell receptor beta chains given below trace back to one sample, sequenced in a study of shared clonotypes between healthy human individuals. As defined, naive CD8 cells were CD45RO-negative and positively selected for CCR7, with terminally differentiated effector memory CD45RA+ cells excluded. Data came from immunoSEQ multiplex PCR; TCRdb stores just in-frame clones and leaves some out. The sample lists approximately 600,000 clones; 85% to 95% were seen once. The specimen was naive CD8+ T cells sorted from blood. The receptors stem from a woman between 25 and 40 years old in good health.

Concerning this clone itself: Additional DNA sequences in this sample encode the identical CDR3. The gene calls are TRBV19 and TRBJ1-5; D uncertain. CDR3 length equals 15 residues. The V end was cut by 0 bases, the J end by 0 bases, with 6 bases between. Germline CDR1 reads LNHDA; CDR2 reads SQIVND (reference sequence). The CDR3 coding sequence is TGTGCCAGTAGTATAGATCGGGATAGCAATCAGCCCCAGCATTTT. It codes for CASSIDRDSNQPQHF. The entire variable domain, with the rest obtained from reference TRBV19 and TRBJ1-5, is as follows: DGGITQSPKYLFRKEGQNVTLSCEQNLNHDAMYWYRQDPGQGLRLIYYSQIVNDFQKGDIAEGYSVSREKKESFPLTVTSAQKNPTAFYLCASSIDRDSNQPQHFGDGTRLSIL.

The CDR3 protein is CASSYRTGAYEQYF. CDR3 DNA sequence: TGTGCCAGCAGCTACCGGACAGGAGCCTACGAGCAGTACTTC. The gene calls are TRBV11-3 and TRBJ2-7; TRBD1 matches 7 bases. J gave up 2 bases and V 4 bases, and 5 bases lay outside the gene matches. Germline assignment: CDR1 SGHNT and CDR2 YENEEA. The CDR3 runs 14 residues.

The chain is built from TRBV19 and TRBJ1-4; tentatively, D is TRBD1 (5 bases). V shed 4 bases and J shed 3 bases, with 15 bases lying between them. This CDR3 contains 16 residues. CDR1 LNHDA and CDR2 SQIVND come from the germline V gene (reference sequence). Written as DNA, the CDR3 is TGTGCCAGTAGTAGCCTACTTGGGGCCGCTAATGAAAAACTGTTTTTT. This sequence encodes CASSSLLGAANEKLFF.

The chain joins TRBV14 to TRBJ2-1; a weak D match, TRBD1 (6 bases). Germline V gene lookup returns CDR1 SGHDN and CDR2 FVKESK. Trimming removed 2 bases at V and 6 bases at J, with 20 bases between. The CDR3 sequence is 17 residues long. The CDR3 nucleotides are TGTGCCAGCAGCCAATTAACAGGGAAGGGCAGGGCCAATGAGCAGTTCTTC. This encodes CASSQLTGKGRANEQFF.

V gene TRBV6-5 combines with J gene TRBJ2-7, with 7 bases matching TRBD2. There are 14 residues in the CDR3. The V and J ends lost 2 bases and 2 bases, in that order; junction bases with no gene match: 3. CDR1 is MNHEY, CDR2 SVGAGI, per germline. In nucleotides, the CDR3 is TGTGCCAGCAGTTACGGGAGGGCCCCCTACGAGCAGTACTTC. Encoded protein: CASSYGRAPYEQYF.

The V call is TRBV30, the J call TRBJ2-3, with D possibly matching TRBD2 (6 bases). The CDR3 is 18 amino acids. Germline assignment: CDR1 GTSNPN and CDR2 SVGIG (reference sequence). The germline V and J ends were trimmed by 3 bases and 2 bases, with 24 bases remaining between them. The DNA of the CDR3 is TGTGCCTGGAGCGATACACCCGGTGGCGGGATTTCCACAGATACGCAGTATTTT. This encodes CAWSDTPGGGISTDTQYF.

This chain connects TRBV6-5 to TRBJ1-1; the D gene is possibly TRBD1 (6 bases). V was shortened by 5 bases and J by 5 bases, with 12 bases between the two germline ends. The CDR3 is 13 amino acids. Germline CDR1 and CDR2: MNHEY and SVGAGI. The CDR3 nucleotides read TGTGCCAGCAGTCTAAATGGACAGACTGAAGCTTTCTTT. Encoded protein: CASSLNGQTEAFF.

The rearrangement uses TRBV19 and TRBJ1-5; 7 nucleotides agree with TRBD1. CDR1 and CDR2 (germline): LNHDA, SQIVND (reference sequence). The CDR3 loop spans 15 amino acids. The junction had 14 bases not matched to a gene; V was cut back by 10 bases and J by 5 bases. This CDR3 is CAIPGEGQNYQPQHF. For the CDR3, the DNA is TGTGCCATCCCAGGGGAGGGACAGAATTATCAGCCCCAGCATTTT.

This clone was observed a few times. The genes are TRBV7-9 and TRBJ2-7; possibly TRBD1 or TRBD2 for D (5 bases each). V shed 5 bases and J shed 2 bases, with 13 bases lying between them. In germline, CDR1 is SEHNR, CDR2 FQNEAQ (reference sequence). The CDR3 covers 14 residues. CDR3 sequence (DNA): TGTGCCAGCAGCCACCGGGACGGGGCCTACGAGCAGTACTTC. Its translation: CASSHRDGAYEQYF.

This chain connects TRBV5-4 to TRBJ2-1; perhaps TRBD2 as D (5 bases). The CDR3 is made up of 14 amino acids. Germline CDR1 is SGHNT and CDR2 is YYREEE (reference sequence). Trimming took 6 bases from V and 7 from J, leaving 17 bases between them. The CDR3 spells CASTPPTGVNEQFF. CDR3 in DNA: TGTGCCAGCACCCCTCCGACCGGGGTGAATGAGCAGTTCTTC.

The chain has TRBV30 and TRBJ2-3; 12 nucleotides align to TRBD2. Germline CDR1 GTSNPN, CDR2 SVGIG (reference sequence). The CDR3 totals 14 residues. V dropped 3 bases and J dropped 7; count of bases not matched to a gene: 5. CDR3 coding DNA: TGTGCCTGGAGGGGACTAGCGGGCCCCCATACGCAGTATTTT. Encoded protein: CAWRGLAGPHTQYF.

The chain is built from TRBV6-5 and TRBJ2-7; 8 bases fit TRBD2. Germline trimming cut 2 bases from V and 2 bases from J; bases unmatched to any gene: 8. The CDR3 totals 16 residues. Germline V gives CDR1 MNHEY, CDR2 SVGAGI. CDR3 sequence: CASSYVLAGRAYEQYF. The CDR3 nucleotides are TGTGCCAGCAGTTACGTCCTAGCGGGCCGAGCCTACGAGCAGTACTTC.

The CDR3 DNA reads TGTGCCAGCAGCCTCGGACAGGGAAGTATGGCATGGGATGAGCAGTTCTTC. It encodes CASSLGQGSMAWDEQFF. V gene TRBV11-2 combines with J gene TRBJ2-1; 8 bases are a match to TRBD1. Germline V gene data show CDR1 as SGHAT and CDR2 as FQNNGV. The J segment lost 8 bases and the V segment lost 5 bases, leaving 17 bases of the junction unmatched. This CDR3 has 17 residues.

The CDR3 nucleotides are TGTGCCTGGAGTGTAGGGACTGGGGCCAACGTCCTGACTTTC. This translates into CAWSVGTGANVLTF. V and J are TRBV30 and TRBJ2-6; D unresolved. The germline V gene encodes CDR1 GTSNPN and CDR2 SVGIG (reference sequence). The CDR3 is made up of 14 amino acids. V was clipped by 0 bases and J by 2 bases, with 5 bases between them.

The gene calls are TRBV27 and TRBJ2-7; weak D call: TRBD1 (5 bases). Germline CDR1 MNHEY, CDR2 SMNVEV (reference sequence). This CDR3 has 14 amino acids. V lost 3 bases and J 0 bases, leaving 9 bases between the germline ends. The CDR3 loop is CASSFVQGSYEQYF. CDR3 DNA sequence: TGTGCCAGCAGTTTCGTTCAGGGCTCCTACGAGCAGTACTTC.

V and J are TRBV29-1 and TRBJ2-2; tentatively, D is TRBD2 (5 bases). Germline-derived CDR1 and CDR2 are SQVTM and ANQGSEA. Trimming shortened V by 4 bases and J by 6 bases, and 9 bases separated the two germline ends. The CDR3 sequence is 12 residues long. CDR3 nucleotide sequence: TGCAGCGTTGGGTTGGACTCCGGGGAGCTGTTTTTT. It encodes CSVGLDSGELFF.

The CDR3 region is CASSSPDMNTEAFF. The CDR3 DNA is TGTGCCAGCAGTTCGCCAGACATGAACACTGAAGCTTTCTTT. The genes are TRBV6-5 and TRBJ1-1; D gene unclear. V shed 4 bases and J shed 0 bases, with 9 bases lying between them. The CDR3 is 14 amino acids. Germline CDR1 and CDR2: MNHEY and SVGAGI.